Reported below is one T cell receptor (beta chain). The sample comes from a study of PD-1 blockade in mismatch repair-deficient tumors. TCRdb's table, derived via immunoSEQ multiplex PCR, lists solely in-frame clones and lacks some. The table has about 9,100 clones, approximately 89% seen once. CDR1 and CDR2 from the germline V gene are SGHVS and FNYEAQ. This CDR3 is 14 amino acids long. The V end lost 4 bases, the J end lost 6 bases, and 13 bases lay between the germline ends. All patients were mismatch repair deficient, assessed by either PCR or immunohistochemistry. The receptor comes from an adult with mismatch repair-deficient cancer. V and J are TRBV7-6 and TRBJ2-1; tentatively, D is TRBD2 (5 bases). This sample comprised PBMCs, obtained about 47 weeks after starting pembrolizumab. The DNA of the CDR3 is TGTGCCAGCAGCTCTATAACCCTAGCCAATGAGCAGTTCTTC. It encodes CASSSITLANEQFF.